These 24 T cell receptor beta chains were all obtained from the same sample, sequenced in a study of immune cell composition in non-small cell lung cancer. Only in-frame clones appear in the TCRdb table, and some are missing; sequencing was by immunoSEQ multiplex PCR. Of several thousand clones listed, approximately 84% are singletons. Normal lung sampling was at least 3 cm from the tumour, as distant as possible. The material sequenced was non-adjacent lung tissue. Receptors were obtained from a human donor with non-small cell lung cancer.

This chain joins TRBV4-2 and TRBJ2-5; D assignment may be TRBD1 or TRBD2 (5 bases each). Per the germline V gene, CDR1 is LGHNA and CDR2 is YNFKEQ. The CDR3 loop spans 15 amino acids. The V end was cut by 4 bases, the J end by 4 bases, with 16 bases between. CDR3 in amino acids: CASSPHTAGRETQYF. In nucleotides, the CDR3 is TGTGCCAGCAGCCCTCATACCGCAGGGAGAGAGACCCAGTACTTC.

This chain uses TRBV5-1 with TRBJ1-3, with D unresolved. V lost 2 bases, J lost 0 bases, and 9 bases lay in between. CDR1 is SGHRS and CDR2 is YFSETQ in the germline V gene. The CDR3 length is 15 residues. The DNA for the CDR3 is TGCGCCAGCAGCTTAGAGCTGAGCTCTGGAAACACCATATATTTT. It codes for CASSLELSSGNTIYF.

The V gene is TRBV27, the J gene TRBJ2-5; TRBD2 matches at 10 bases. Germline CDR1 and CDR2: MNHEY and SMNVEV (reference sequence). V trimming: 2 bases; J trimming: 7 bases; junction bases outside the gene matches: 10. This CDR3 comprises 16 residues. The CDR3 reads CASSLSLAGAHGTQYF. Here the CDR3 DNA reads TGTGCCAGCAGTTTAAGTCTAGCGGGGGCTCATGGGACCCAGTACTTC.

The rearrangement links TRBV7-3 to TRBJ1-2; tentatively, D is TRBD1 (5 bases). V lost 4 bases to trimming and J lost 8 bases, with 23 bases between them. This CDR3 is 16 amino acids long. The germline CDR1 and CDR2 sequences are SGHTA and FQGTGA. The CDR3 sequence: CASSSPSVRDRKGYTF. The CDR3 bases are TGTGCCAGCAGCTCTCCATCAGTCAGGGATAGAAAAGGCTACACCTTC.

The chain combines TRBV13 with TRBJ1-6; 7 bases agree with TRBD1. The CDR3 is 16 residues long. From germline, CDR1 is PRHDT and CDR2 FYEKMQ (reference sequence). After removal of 3 bases from V and 8 bases from J, the junction contained 10 bases not matched to a gene. The CDR3, as DNA: TGTGCCAGCAGCTTGGGGTCGGCAGGGGGTGATTCACCCCTCCACTTT. Residues: CASSLGSAGGDSPLHF.

This rearrangement joins TRBV6-5 to TRBJ2-5; D remains unclear. CDR1 and CDR2 from the germline V gene are MNHEY and SVGAGI. The CDR3 totals 16 residues. V was clipped by 2 bases and J by 1 base, with 14 bases between them. The CDR3 region has the DNA TGTGCCAGCAGTTACGACGCCACCTTCCCCCAAGAGACCCAGTACTTC. It specifies CASSYDATFPQETQYF.

This chain uses TRBV28 with TRBJ1-1; D gene ambiguous. V was cut by 2 bases and J by 1 base, with 5 bases left in between. CDR1 and CDR2 (germline): MDHEN, SYDVKM. This CDR3 contains 13 residues. The CDR3, as DNA: TGTGCCAGCAGTTTACAGTGGAACACTGAAGCTTTCTTT. Amino acids: CASSLQWNTEAFF. Full variable domain (outside the CDR3, taken from reference TRBV28 and TRBJ1-1): DVKVTQSSRYLVKRTGEKVFLECVQDMDHENMFWYRQDPGLGLRLIYFSYDVKMKEKGDIPEGYSVSREKKERFSLILESASTNQTSMYLCASSLQWNTEAFFGQGTRLTVV.

The chain combines TRBV6-1 with TRBJ1-2; D is unclear. Trimming stripped 8 bases from V and 1 base from J, with 5 bases between. CDR1 is MNHNS and CDR2 is SASEGT in the germline V gene. CDR3 length: 11 residues. The CDR3 sequence is CASYHNYGYTF. CDR3 in DNA: TGTGCCAGCTACCATAACTATGGCTACACCTTC.

This clone was seen a handful of times. The chain carries TRBV18 and TRBJ1-2; D uncertain. The CDR3 totals 16 residues. Germline assignment: CDR1 KGHSH and CDR2 LQKENI. The germline V and J ends were trimmed by 0 bases and 2 bases, with 13 bases remaining between them. CDR3 DNA: TGTGCCAGCTCACCACCGTTCTGGCAGCCAAACTATGGCTACACCTTC. Translating it yields CASSPPFWQPNYGYTF.

The chain combines TRBV11-2 with TRBJ1-2; D is undetermined. Germline CDR1 reads SGHAT; CDR2 reads FQNNGV. The CDR3 spans 13 residues. The V gene lost 1 base and the J gene lost 5 bases, with 8 bases spanning the gap. For the CDR3, the DNA is TGTGCCAGCAGCTTAGGCACCGAATATGGCTACACCTTC. This translates into CASSLGTEYGYTF. Full variable domain (missing parts from reference TRBV11-2 and TRBJ1-2): EAGVAQSPRYKIIEKRQSVAFWCNPISGHATLYWYQQILGQGPKLLIQFQNNGVVDDSQLPKDRFSAERLKGVDSTLKIQPAKLEDSAVYLCASSLGTEYGYTFGSGTRLTVV.

The rearrangement joins TRBV11-2 to TRBJ1-2; 7 bases are shared with TRBD1. Germline loops: CDR1 SGHAT, CDR2 FQNNGV. The CDR3 covers 16 residues. Trimming cost V 4 bases and J 5 bases; bases outside gene matches: 13. CDR3 in amino acids: CASSSLETGMRYGYTF. The CDR3 region has the DNA TGTGCCAGCAGCTCCCTTGAGACAGGGATGCGTTATGGCTACACCTTC.

The V and J genes are TRBV7-9 and TRBJ2-1; D is tentatively TRBD1 or TRBD2 (5 bases each). Trimming took 7 bases from V and 0 from J, leaving 19 bases between them. CDR3 size: 17 residues. The V gene's germline CDR1 is SEHNR and CDR2 FQNEAQ (reference sequence). CDR3 region: CASTFSDPGSSYNEQFF. CDR3 nucleotides: TGTGCCAGCACCTTTTCCGACCCAGGGAGCTCCTACAATGAGCAGTTCTTC.

The chain recombines TRBV2 with TRBJ2-1; D call uncertain. This CDR3 is 15 amino acids long. V shed 1 base and J shed 5 bases, with 12 bases lying between them. Germline V lookup: CDR1 SNHLY, CDR2 FYNNEI. CDR3 region: CASSEGFPPDNEQFF. CDR3 nucleotide sequence: TGTGCCAGCAGTGAAGGTTTCCCACCGGACAATGAGCAGTTCTTC.

The chain joins TRBV6-5 to TRBJ1-5; D uncertain. Per germline, CDR1 MNHEY and CDR2 SVGAGI. The CDR3 is 11 amino acids. Trimming cost V 5 bases and J 5 bases, with 4 bases left between them. The CDR3 DNA sequence: TGTGCCAGCAGTGATTATCAGCCCCAGCATTTT. Its protein is CASSDYQPQHF.

The CDR3 bases are TGTGCCTGCTCTCTTAAGGGAGAACTAGCCAAAAACATTCAGTACTTC. Translated, it gives CACSLKGELAKNIQYF. This chain connects TRBV28 to TRBJ2-4, with D possibly being TRBD2 (5 bases). Germline V gives CDR1 MDHEN, CDR2 SYDVKM. CDR3 size: 16 residues. Trimming cost V 11 bases and J 0 bases, with 20 bases left between them.

This clone was seen once. The chain has TRBV29-1 and TRBJ2-3, with D possibly being TRBD2 (6 bases). The germline V gene has CDR1 SQVTM and CDR2 ANQGSEA. This CDR3 contains 16 residues. The V and J ends lost 3 bases and 2 bases respectively, with 18 bases between them. The CDR3 reads CSVDLRLVTNTDTQYF. CDR3 bases: TGCAGCGTTGATCTCCGACTAGTGACGAACACAGATACGCAGTATTTT.

V is TRBV6-8 and J is TRBJ2-7, with 9 positions matching TRBD1. Per germline, CDR1 MNHGY and CDR2 SAAAGT. CDR3 length: 14 amino acids. The V segment lost 5 bases and the J segment 3 bases; nucleotides outside the gene matches: 5. CDR3 sequence (DNA): TGTGCCAGCAGTGGAGCGGGACAGGGCTACGAGCAGTACTTC. Translated: CASSGAGQGYEQYF.

The genes are TRBV12-5 and TRBJ1-5, with D possibly TRBD1 on 6 matching bases. Germline V lookup: CDR1 LGHNT, CDR2 FRNRAP. The V gene lost 0 bases and the J gene lost 6 bases, with 12 bases spanning the gap. There are 15 residues in the CDR3. CDR3: CASGLVQGYSQPQHF. Written as DNA, the CDR3 is TGTGCTAGTGGTTTGGTACAGGGCTATAGTCAGCCCCAGCATTTT.

V gene TRBV10-3 combines with J gene TRBJ1-4; 10 bases fit TRBD1. The CDR3 runs to 18 residues. CDR1 and CDR2 (germline): ENHRY, SYGVKD. The V gene end was trimmed by 1 base and the J gene end by 8 bases; junction bases not matched to a gene: 13. The CDR3 loop reads CAISEFRDRGPNEEKLFF. In DNA, the CDR3 is TGTGCCATCAGTGAGTTCCGGGACAGGGGCCCTAATGAGGAAAAACTGTTTTTT.

The chain couples TRBV6-5 to TRBJ2-7; TRBD2 agrees at 9 bases. CDR3 size: 15 residues. The V segment lost 4 bases and the J segment 5 bases; nucleotides outside the gene matches: 9. Germline CDR1 MNHEY, CDR2 SVGAGI. The CDR3 DNA reads TGTGCCAGCAGTTCGAGCGGGGGGCACAACGACGAGCAGTACTTC. Translating gives CASSSSGGHNDEQYF.

This chain links TRBV27 with TRBJ1-1; 8 bases fit TRBD1. The CDR3 loop spans 16 amino acids. CDR1 and CDR2 from the germline V gene are MNHEY and SMNVEV (reference sequence). V was clipped by 3 bases and J by 5 bases; unmatched bases: 11. The CDR3 nucleotides read TGTGCCAGCAGTTTCTTGACGGACAGGGCGATGACTGAAGCTTTCTTT. Its protein is CASSFLTDRAMTEAFF.

The chain carries TRBV28 and TRBJ2-1; D uncertain. This CDR3 region has 11 residues. Germline CDR1 MDHEN, CDR2 SYDVKM. V lost 1 base, J lost 5 bases, and 0 bases lay in between. In nucleotides, the CDR3 is TGTGCCAGCAGTTTATACAATGAGCAGTTCTTC. Translated: CASSLYNEQFF.

The chain is built from TRBV7-9 and TRBJ2-7, with 7 bases lining up with TRBD2. The V segment lost 2 bases and the J segment 3 bases; nucleotides outside the gene matches: 7. Per germline, CDR1 SEHNR and CDR2 FQNEAQ (reference sequence). The CDR3 is 15 residues long. The CDR3 loop reads CASSLLTQRGYEQYF. CDR3 in DNA: TGTGCCAGCAGCTTATTGACTCAGCGGGGCTACGAGCAGTACTTC.

In its sample, this clone was seen once. The chain links TRBV28 to TRBJ1-2; D remains unclear. Trimming shortened V by 5 bases and J by 6 bases, and 13 bases separated the two germline ends. The CDR3 sequence is 13 residues long. Germline V gene data show CDR1 as MDHEN and CDR2 as SYDVKM. This chain's CDR3 is CASSPGADHGYTF. The CDR3 DNA follows: TGTGCCAGCAGTCCAGGAGCCGACCATGGCTACACCTTC.